These 13 T cell receptor beta chains came from one sample sequenced in a study of cytomegalovirus exposure and HLA in healthy donors. PCR amplification relied on 60 Vbeta primers (plus 13 Jbeta primers). Clones were sequenced by immunoSEQ multiplex PCR, and TCRdb holds only the in-frame ones, with some missing. The table shows over 85,000 clones, with about 78% occurring only once. The sample taken for sequencing was PBMCs. All receptors come from a man between 40 and 49 years old in good health and CMV-seronegative.

This clone has just a few counts. The rearrangement uses TRBV28 and TRBJ1-4; no firm D call. Germline assignment: CDR1 MDHEN and CDR2 SYDVKM. Trimming shortened V by 2 bases and J by 2 bases, and 9 bases separated the two germline ends. The length of the CDR3 is 15 residues. The CDR3 is CASSLTAGTNEKLFF. The CDR3 DNA follows: TGTGCCAGCAGTTTAACGGCCGGGACTAATGAAAAACTGTTTTTT.

As to this clone: The sample carries other DNA sequences with the same CDR3. The V and J genes are TRBV6-5 and TRBJ2-5; 9 positions match TRBD2. This CDR3 region has 14 residues. V lost 7 bases, J lost 4 bases, and 7 bases stayed unmatched. Per the germline V gene, CDR1 is MNHEY and CDR2 is SVGAGI. As DNA, the CDR3 is TGTGCCAGCATCGTAGCGGGGGCGGGAGAGACCCAGTACTTC. It yields the protein CASIVAGAGETQYF.

Only a few counts were recorded for this clone. The genes are TRBV30 and TRBJ1-5, with 7 bases aligning to TRBD1. The CDR3 has 14 residues. J gave up 4 bases and V 5 bases, and 8 bases lay outside the gene matches. Per germline, CDR1 GTSNPN and CDR2 SVGIG (reference sequence). The CDR3 reads CAWGPAGGNQPQHF. CDR3 DNA sequence: TGTGCCTGGGGTCCAGCAGGGGGTAATCAGCCCCAGCATTTT.

This clone appeared a single time. The chain has TRBV7-9 and TRBJ2-7; D possibly corresponds to TRBD2 (5 bases). The CDR3 sequence is 13 residues long. With 4 bases removed from V and 3 bases from J, the gap between germline ends came to 10 bases. CDR1 is SEHNR, CDR2 FQNEAQ, per germline (reference sequence). CDR3 sequence: CASSWSGDYEQYF. The CDR3 DNA reads TGTGCCAGCAGCTGGAGCGGAGACTACGAGCAGTACTTC.

CDR3 coding DNA: TGTGCCAGCTCACCACTACTAGTGGAAGGCGCCGGGGAGCTGTTTTTT. It yields the protein CASSPLLVEGAGELFF. V and J are TRBV18 and TRBJ2-2, with D tentatively TRBD2 (5 bases). The CDR3 extends over 16 amino acids. CDR1 is KGHSH and CDR2 is LQKENI in the germline V gene. The V gene lost 1 base and the J gene lost 6 bases, with 15 bases spanning the gap.

This clone showed up just a few times. The chain uses TRBV28 and TRBJ2-7; 12 nucleotides line up with TRBD1. The ends lost 7 bases at V and 2 bases at J; junction bases unmatched: 18. CDR1 is MDHEN, CDR2 SYDVKM, per germline. This CDR3 is 19 amino acids long. CDR3 region: CASTLASGTGGAETYEQYF. The CDR3 region has the DNA TGTGCCAGCACTCTTGCCTCCGGGACAGGGGGCGCCGAGACCTACGAGCAGTACTTC. Complete variable domain (other parts from reference TRBV28 and TRBJ2-7): DVKVTQSSRYLVKRTGEKVFLECVQDMDHENMFWYRQDPGLGLRLIYFSYDVKMKEKGDIPEGYSVSREKKERFSLILESASTNQTSMYLCASTLASGTGGAETYEQYFGPGTRLTVT.

The V gene is TRBV6-5, the J gene TRBJ2-7; 8 positions agree with TRBD2. The CDR3 totals 15 residues. Germline CDR1 reads MNHEY; CDR2 reads SVGAGI. V dropped 5 bases and J dropped 7; count of bases not matched to a gene: 13. The CDR3 DNA reads as TGTGCCAGCAGTCGAGGACGGAAAGCGGGGGATGAGCAGTACTTC. This translates into CASSRGRKAGDEQYF.

This clone showed up just a few times. The chain is built from TRBV19 and TRBJ2-3, with D perhaps matching TRBD2 (6 bases). Trimming removed 5 bases from V and 2 bases from J, with 14 bases in between. The CDR3 totals 15 residues. The germline gives CDR1 LNHDA, CDR2 SQIVND (reference sequence). The CDR3 spells CASSPGLEFTDTQYF. The CDR3 bases are TGTGCCAGTAGTCCGGGACTCGAGTTCACAGATACGCAGTATTTT. Full variable domain (outside the CDR3, taken from reference TRBV19 and TRBJ2-3): DGGITQSPKYLFRKEGQNVTLSCEQNLNHDAMYWYRQDPGQGLRLIYYSQIVNDFQKGDIAEGYSVSREKKESFPLTVTSAQKNPTAFYLCASSPGLEFTDTQYFGPGTRLTVL.

The table lists this clone with a few counts. The chain carries TRBV2 and TRBJ2-1, with a weak D call TRBD2 (7 bases). Germline CDR1 SNHLY, CDR2 FYNNEI. Trimming took off 4 bases at V and 5 bases at J, with 12 bases between the two ends. CDR3 length equals 14 residues. CDR3 nucleotide sequence: TGTGCCAGCAGTGCACAGGGAGGGGACAATGAGCAGTTCTTC. Protein product: CASSAQGGDNEQFF.

The table lists this clone with a few counts. The rearrangement joins TRBV6-5 to TRBJ1-1; 8 nucleotides align to TRBD1. Germline V lookup: CDR1 MNHEY, CDR2 SVGAGI. V shed 0 bases and J 4 bases; nucleotides not matched to a gene: 7. The CDR3 consists of 16 residues. CDR3 loop: CASSYSRLDRGTEAFF. CDR3 sequence (DNA): TGTGCCAGCAGTTACTCGAGGCTTGACAGGGGCACTGAAGCTTTCTTT.

This chain's CDR3 is CASSSFGYGNTIYF. The CDR3 bases are TGTGCCAGCAGCTCGTTCGGGTACGGAAACACCATATATTTT. This rearrangement joins TRBV5-6 to TRBJ1-3; no clear D gene. Germline assignment: CDR1 SGHDT and CDR2 YYEEEE. This CDR3 region has 14 residues. V was pared by 3 bases and J by 4 bases, with 11 bases between. Full variable domain (missing parts from reference TRBV5-6 and TRBJ1-3): DAGVTQSPTHLIKTRGQQVTLRCSPKSGHDTVSWYQQALGQGPQFIFQYYEEEERQRGNFPDRFSGHQFPNYSSELNVNALLLGDSALYLCASSSFGYGNTIYFGEGSWLTVV.

The V call is TRBV18, the J call TRBJ1-1, with a tentative D call TRBD1 (6 bases). In germline, CDR1 is KGHSH, CDR2 LQKENI. The CDR3 covers 13 residues. The V end was cut by 3 bases, the J end by 7 bases, with 12 bases between. The CDR3 DNA sequence: TGTGCCAGCTCACCGCTGGGACAAAGTGAAGCTTTCTTT. Translated, it gives CASSPLGQSEAFF. Full variable domain (remainder filled in from reference TRBV18 and TRBJ1-1): NAGVMQNPRHLVRRRGQEARLRCSPMKGHSHVYWYRQLPEEGLKFMVYLQKENIIDESGMPKERFSAEFPKEGPSILRIQQVVRGDSAAYFCASSPLGQSEAFFGQGTRLTVV.

CDR3 DNA: TGTGCCAGCAGCTTGGTAGCGGGGGGGACAGATACGCAGTATTTT. The encoded protein is CASSLVAGGTDTQYF. The genes are TRBV5-6 and TRBJ2-3; TRBD2 matches 11 bases. Losses at the gene ends were 0 bases for V and 3 bases for J; bases not matched to a gene: 0. Germline lookup yields CDR1 SGHDT and CDR2 YYEEEE. The length of the CDR3 is 15 residues.